A single TCR beta chain is shown here with its context. This record comes from a study of regulatory T cells in long-lasting Graves disease. V was pared by 6 bases and J by 2 bases, with 11 bases of the junction left unmatched. The CDR3 has 17 amino acids. Germline CDR1 is SQVTM and CDR2 is ANQGSEA. Building of the TCR beta libraries involved iRepertoire HTBI primers and Arm-PCR of CDR3 regions. Each CDR3 protein gets one entry after TCRdb re-called the multiplex PCR reads with MiXCR. The sample lists roughly 610,000 distinct CDR3 sequences, more than 15% occurring once. Time point meaning: newly diagnosed GD, antithyroid drugs for less than 3 months. The TCR library was prepared using RNA isolated from PBMCs. Another study also made use of these data, one on T cells in Graves' hyperthyroidism and ophthalmopathy. That paper notes: Using the HTBI primer set, a first-round RT-PCR was run on the TCR CDR3.

The material was peripheral blood mononuclear cells (PBMCs), obtained at new diagnosis, from a patient treated with antithyroid drugs. The chain combines TRBV29-1 with TRBJ1-4, with TRBD1 identical over 11 bases. The TCR was taken from a man younger than 35 with Graves disease. CDR3 loop: CSVSKDRGHATNEKLFF. The CDR3 DNA follows: TGCAGCGTATCCAAGGACAGGGGGCACGCGACTAATGAAAAACTGTTTTTT.